This TCR beta chain came from a study of T cells expressing NK-cell markers. The CDR3 is made up of 16 amino acids. In germline, CDR1 is SGHRS, CDR2 YFSETQ. TCRdb re-called the 5' RACE reads, yielding one record per CDR3 amino acid sequence without DNA. Its table lists a few hundred thousand distinct CDR3 sequences. The genes are TRBV5-1 and TRBJ2-3; TCRdb gives TRBD1 as the D gene, but with no DNA this cannot be confirmed. The material sequenced was blood T cells: a sorted CD56 or NKG2C T cell subset, CD4+ or CD8+ T cells, or bulk PBMC T cells (not recorded which). The clonotype comes from a man younger than 35 in good health. This CDR3 reads CASSLGLRDPTDTQYF.